Listed here are 12 T cell receptor beta chains from one sample, sequenced in a study of shared clonotypes between healthy human individuals. Assay: immunoSEQ multiplex PCR; the TCRdb copy retains only in-frame clones and omits some. Of about 820,000 clones listed, about 91% are singletons. Naive CD8 cells lacked CD45RO, underwent positive selection for CCR7 and left out terminally differentiated effector memory CD45RA+ cells. Sequencing was done on a sample of naive CD8+ T cells sorted from blood. These receptor sequences come from a man aged 25 to 40 in good health.

This sequence joins TRBV28 and TRBJ1-4; 11 bases are a match to TRBD1. V trimming: 5 bases; J trimming: 7 bases; junction bases outside the gene matches: 9. CDR1 is MDHEN, CDR2 SYDVKM, per germline. The CDR3 runs to 16 residues. The CDR3 nucleotides are TGTGCCAGCAGTCTGGGACAGGGGGGGCCTCTTGAAAAACTGTTTTTT. The encoded protein is CASSLGQGGPLEKLFF.

The J gene is TRBJ2-7, the V gene TRBV5-1; D is unclear. This CDR3 comprises 14 residues. V lost 0 bases, J lost 1 base, and 8 bases lay in between. The V gene's germline CDR1 is SGHRS and CDR2 YFSETQ. This CDR3 reads CASSLVTLSYEQYF. CDR3 sequence (DNA): TGCGCCAGCAGCTTGGTGACCCTTTCCTACGAGCAGTACTTC.

The J gene is TRBJ2-1, the V gene TRBV7-6, with D perhaps matching TRBD1 or TRBD2 (5 bases each). There are 14 residues in the CDR3. V was trimmed by 4 bases and J by 7 bases, leaving 14 bases between them. Germline V lookup: CDR1 SGHVS, CDR2 FNYEAQ. The CDR3 sequence: CASSSRDERNEQFF. CDR3 nucleotide sequence: TGTGCCAGCAGCTCCCGGGACGAGAGGAATGAGCAGTTCTTC.

The rearrangement joins TRBV27 to TRBJ2-1; D remains ambiguous. The CDR3 runs 12 residues. V was shortened by 8 bases and J by 9 bases, with 14 bases between the two germline ends. Per germline, CDR1 MNHEY and CDR2 SMNVEV (reference sequence). CDR3 sequence (DNA): TGTGCCAGCGGCCGACCTCTGGCTGAGCAGTTCTTC. It yields the protein CASGRPLAEQFF.

The chain has TRBV19 and TRBJ2-7, with D possibly being TRBD2 (5 bases). The CDR3 has 15 amino acids. The V gene lost 6 bases and the J gene lost 3 bases, with 18 bases spanning the gap. CDR1 and CDR2 from the germline V gene are LNHDA and SQIVND (reference sequence). The CDR3 protein is CASSPRGNGDYEQYF. The DNA for the CDR3 is TGTGCCAGTAGCCCACGGGGAAACGGGGACTACGAGCAGTACTTC.

The V gene is TRBV25-1, the J gene TRBJ1-1, with D perhaps TRBD1 (5 bases). This CDR3 has 14 amino acids. Germline assignment: CDR1 MGHDK and CDR2 SYGVNS. The V end was cut by 6 bases, the J end by 0 bases, with 11 bases between. CDR3 in DNA: TGTGCCAGCAGGACCGACAGCTTGAACACTGAAGCTTTCTTT. This encodes CASRTDSLNTEAFF.

The chain has TRBV10-3 and TRBJ2-5, with 10 bases that match TRBD1. The germline CDR1 and CDR2 sequences are ENHRY and SYGVKD. This CDR3 has 15 residues. Trimming at V came to 5 bases and at J to 2 bases, leaving 5 bases not matched to a gene. The CDR3, as DNA: TGTGCCATCAGTAGACAGGGGGCGAATCAAGAGACCCAGTACTTC. It translates to CAISRQGANQETQYF.

The rearrangement joins TRBV6-6 to TRBJ1-1; D uncertain. Germline-derived CDR1 and CDR2 are MNHNY and SVGAGI (reference sequence). The CDR3 loop spans 15 amino acids. V was clipped by 4 bases and J by 4 bases, with 16 bases between them. The CDR3: CASSSPNSGGTEAFF. CDR3 sequence (DNA): TGTGCCAGCAGTTCCCCTAACTCCGGCGGCACTGAAGCTTTCTTT.

The chain has TRBV28 and TRBJ1-1; 7 bases align to TRBD1. The CDR3 has 15 residues. Germline CDR1 and CDR2: MDHEN and SYDVKM. V trimming: 1 base; J trimming: 4 bases; junction bases outside the gene matches: 6. In DNA form, the CDR3 reads TGTGCCAGCAGTTTATTCAGGGGGAGAAGCACTGAAGCTTTCTTT. Protein product: CASSLFRGRSTEAFF.

The J gene is TRBJ1-1, the V gene TRBV7-9, with a tentative D call TRBD1 (6 bases). V lost 5 bases to trimming and J lost 0 bases, with 19 bases between them. Germline CDR1 SEHNR, CDR2 FQNEAQ (reference sequence). There are 17 residues in the CDR3. DNA for the CDR3: TGTGCCAGCAGCCCGGGGACACCGGGTAGGCTGAACACTGAAGCTTTCTTT. This codes for CASSPGTPGRLNTEAFF.

As for this clone: The same CDR3 can be traced to other DNA sequences in this sample. This chain joins TRBV4-1 and TRBJ2-7; 11 nucleotides align to TRBD1. This CDR3 contains 15 residues. Germline CDR1 reads MGHRA; CDR2 reads YSYEKL. V shed 1 base, J shed 4 bases, and the junction held 3 bases outside the gene matches. In DNA form, the CDR3 reads TGCGCCAGCAGCCAAGGAGGACAGGGGGCGTACGAGCAGTACTTC. Its translation: CASSQGGQGAYEQYF.

This clone was picked up a small number of times. The V gene is TRBV28, the J gene TRBJ1-1, with D hard to call. The germline V and J ends were trimmed by 0 bases and 2 bases, with 7 bases remaining between them. This CDR3 region has 14 residues. Germline values: CDR1 MDHEN, CDR2 SYDVKM. Here the CDR3 reads CASSLWSYNTEAFF. In DNA form, the CDR3 reads TGTGCCAGCAGTTTATGGTCTTACAACACTGAAGCTTTCTTT.